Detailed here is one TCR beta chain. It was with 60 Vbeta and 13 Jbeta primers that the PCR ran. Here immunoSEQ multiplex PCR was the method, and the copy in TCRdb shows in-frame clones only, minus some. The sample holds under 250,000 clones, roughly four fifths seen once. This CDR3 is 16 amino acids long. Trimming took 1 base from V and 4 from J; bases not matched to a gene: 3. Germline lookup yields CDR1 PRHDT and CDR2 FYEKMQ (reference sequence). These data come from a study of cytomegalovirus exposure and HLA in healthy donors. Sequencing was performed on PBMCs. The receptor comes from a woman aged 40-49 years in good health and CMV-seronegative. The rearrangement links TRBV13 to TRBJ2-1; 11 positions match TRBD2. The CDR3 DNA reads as TGTGCCAGCAGCTTAGAAGGGACTAGCGGATACAATGAGCAGTTCTTC. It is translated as CASSLEGTSGYNEQFF.